The count of the clone carrying this T cell receptor (beta chain) is one. As handled by the study authors: Estimates of nucleated cell counts were drawn from the amplification of reference gene primers. Measured with immunoSEQ multiplex PCR; TCRdb has only the in-frame clones, and not every one. From that table come the V and J calls and clone size; the DNA was used to work out D and trimming. The profile shows 130,000 to 150,000 clones, less than 85% of them singletons. CDR1 is LNHDA, CDR2 SQIVND, per germline (reference sequence). The CDR3 has 13 residues. V shed 6 bases, J shed 5 bases, and the junction held 6 bases outside the gene matches. The sample is drawn from a study of blood T cell repertoires in COVID-19. About the study: The United States, Italy and Spain supplied acute and convalescent COVID-19 samples. Nucleic acid was either cDNA or gDNA, and it came from T cells, B-cell-depleted T cells, or PBMCs.

This clonotype was obtained from a woman of 80 years or more in a cohort sampled during active or convalescent COVID-19. The V and J genes are TRBV19 and TRBJ2-5, with 7 bases aligning to TRBD1. Input material: peripheral blood. The CDR3 here is CASSRQGGETQYF. The CDR3 region has the DNA TGTGCCAGTAGCCGACAGGGTGGGGAGACCCAGTACTTC.